This is a list of T cell receptor beta chains from one sample in a study of blood T cell repertoires in COVID-19. Here immunoSEQ multiplex PCR was the method, and the copy in TCRdb shows in-frame clones only, minus some. The data show 310,000 or so clones, around nine tenths seen once. What was sequenced was peripheral blood. Source of these receptors: a woman aged 45 to 65 with active or convalescent COVID-19. Both conserved end residues are part of each CDR3. A D gene is named only where the DNA matches it firmly. Clone size is shown for a subset of rows, as once, few, many or a class of expanded clone.

clone_size: .
j_call: TRBJ1-4
d_call: TRBD1
v_call: TRBV2
cdr3_aa: CASSEGQGYNEKLFF
cdr3_nt: TGTGCCAGCAGTGAAGGACAGGGATATAATGAAAAACTGTTTTTT

clone_size: .
j_call: TRBJ2-1
d_call: TRBD2
v_call: TRBV4-2
cdr3_aa: CASSQDRSSGGAFYEQFF
cdr3_nt: TGTGCCAGCAGCCAAGATCGATCGTCCGGGGGGGCCTTTTATGAGCAGTTCTTC

clone_size: .
j_call: TRBJ2-7
d_call: .
v_call: TRBV7-9
cdr3_aa: CASSPMEQYF
cdr3_nt: TGTGCCAGCAGCCCCATGGAGCAGTACTTC

clone_size: .
j_call: TRBJ2-3
d_call: TRBD2
v_call: TRBV7-2
cdr3_aa: CASTSSGATDTQYF
cdr3_nt: TGTGCCAGCACCTCTAGCGGAGCCACAGATACGCAGTATTTT

clone_size: .
j_call: TRBJ2-7
d_call: .
v_call: TRBV7-3
cdr3_aa: CASSSTGIYEQYF
cdr3_nt: TGTGCCAGCAGCTCTACCGGGATCTACGAGCAGTACTTC

clone_size: .
j_call: TRBJ1-1
d_call: TRBD1
v_call: TRBV7-9
cdr3_aa: CASSLAGTGGGTEAFF
cdr3_nt: TGTGCCAGCAGCTTAGCGGGGACAGGTGGAGGCACTGAAGCTTTCTTT

clone_size: .
j_call: TRBJ1-6
d_call: .
v_call: TRBV18
cdr3_aa: CASSPPDGRITGSPLHF
cdr3_nt: TGTGCCAGCTCACCACCGGACGGGAGAATAACTGGTTCACCCCTCCACTTT

clone_size: few
j_call: TRBJ2-2
d_call: .
v_call: TRBV7-3
cdr3_aa: CASSLTSLGNTGELFF
cdr3_nt: TGTGCCAGCAGCTTAACGTCACTAGGGAACACCGGGGAGCTGTTTTTT

clone_size: .
j_call: TRBJ1-2
d_call: .
v_call: TRBV5-4
cdr3_aa: CASSLPGSNYGYTF
cdr3_nt: TGTGCCAGCAGCTTGCCGGGATCGAACTATGGCTACACCTTC

clone_size: .
j_call: TRBJ1-2
d_call: TRBD1
v_call: TRBV6-5
cdr3_aa: CASSYPTGAGYGYTF
cdr3_nt: TGTGCCAGCAGTTACCCGACAGGGGCAGGCTATGGCTACACCTTC

clone_size: .
j_call: TRBJ1-1
d_call: .
v_call: TRBV6-2/TRBV6-3
cdr3_aa: CASSAVMNTEAFF
cdr3_nt: TGTGCCAGCAGTGCAGTCATGAACACTGAAGCTTTCTTT

clone_size: .
j_call: TRBJ2-7
d_call: .
v_call: TRBV6-5
cdr3_aa: CASSTPTSSYEQYF
cdr3_nt: TGTGCCAGTTCCACCCCGACTTCCTCCTACGAGCAGTACTTC

clone_size: once
j_call: TRBJ2-1
d_call: TRBD2
v_call: TRBV19
cdr3_aa: CASSKRGAYNEQFF
cdr3_nt: TGTGCCAGTAGTAAGCGGGGGGCGTATAATGAGCAGTTCTTC

clone_size: .
j_call: TRBJ1-2
d_call: TRBD1
v_call: TRBV4-3
cdr3_aa: CASSQDQGTGSYTF
cdr3_nt: TGCGCCAGCAGCCAGGACCAAGGGACAGGGAGCTACACCTTC

clone_size: .
j_call: TRBJ1-2
d_call: .
v_call: TRBV27
cdr3_aa: CASRTATHGYTF
cdr3_nt: TGTGCCAGCAGGACAGCTACCCATGGCTACACCTTC

clone_size: .
j_call: TRBJ2-1
d_call: .
v_call: TRBV4-3
cdr3_aa: CASSQDRVGTDEQFF
cdr3_nt: TGCGCCAGCAGCCAAGACAGGGTTGGAACGGATGAGCAGTTCTTC

clone_size: once
j_call: TRBJ2-6
d_call: .
v_call: TRBV6-2/TRBV6-3
cdr3_aa: CASSYSKDRISGANVLTF
cdr3_nt: TGTGCCAGCAGTTACTCGAAAGACAGAATCTCTGGGGCCAACGTCCTGACTTTC

clone_size: .
j_call: TRBJ2-1
d_call: TRBD1
v_call: TRBV19
cdr3_aa: CATKGQFNEQFF
cdr3_nt: TGTGCCACAAAGGGACAGTTCAATGAGCAGTTCTTC

clone_size: .
j_call: TRBJ2-2
d_call: TRBD1
v_call: TRBV7-3
cdr3_aa: CASMPGGTGATGELFF
cdr3_nt: TGTGCCAGCATGCCTGGGGGGACAGGGGCCACCGGGGAGCTGTTTTTT

clone_size: .
j_call: TRBJ2-4
d_call: TRBD2
v_call: TRBV7-2
cdr3_aa: CASSFSGGYIQYF
cdr3_nt: TGTGCCAGCAGCTTTAGCGGGGGTTACATTCAGTACTTC

clone_size: .
j_call: TRBJ1-2
d_call: TRBD1
v_call: TRBV7-9
cdr3_aa: CASSPGQAYGYTF
cdr3_nt: TGTGCCAGCAGCCCCGGACAGGCCTATGGCTACACCTTC

clone_size: .
j_call: TRBJ2-1
d_call: .
v_call: TRBV27
cdr3_aa: CASSLMRTYNEQFF
cdr3_nt: TGTGCCAGCAGTTTAATGCGGACCTACAATGAGCAGTTCTTC

clone_size: .
j_call: TRBJ1-2
d_call: .
v_call: TRBV19
cdr3_aa: CASSISRQRYGYTF
cdr3_nt: TGTGCCAGTAGTATAAGTCGACAGCGATATGGCTACACCTTC

clone_size: .
j_call: TRBJ2-2
d_call: .
v_call: TRBV9
cdr3_aa: CASSQTSGPNTGELFF
cdr3_nt: TGTGCCAGCAGCCAAACCTCGGGTCCGAACACCGGGGAGCTGTTTTTT

clone_size: .
j_call: TRBJ2-7
d_call: TRBD2
v_call: TRBV29-1
cdr3_aa: CSVAGTSNYEQYF
cdr3_nt: TGCAGCGTTGCAGGGACTAGTAACTACGAGCAGTACTTC

clone_size: .
j_call: TRBJ2-2
d_call: TRBD2
v_call: TRBV13
cdr3_aa: CASNHRRGGGGAWTGELFF
cdr3_nt: TGTGCCAGCAACCATCGTCGGGGTGGCGGGGGTGCTTGGACCGGGGAGCTGTTTTTT

clone_size: .
j_call: TRBJ1-6
d_call: TRBD1
v_call: TRBV5-1
cdr3_aa: CASSLAPDRGYSPLHF
cdr3_nt: TGCGCCAGCAGCTTGGCCCCGGACAGGGGTTATTCACCCCTCCACTTT

clone_size: .
j_call: TRBJ2-6
d_call: .
v_call: TRBV5-1
cdr3_aa: CASSRDLTGANVLTF
cdr3_nt: TGCGCCAGCAGCCGGGACTTGACTGGGGCCAACGTCCTGACTTTC

clone_size: .
j_call: TRBJ1-2
d_call: .
v_call: TRBV6-5
cdr3_aa: CASSQGHTNYGYTF
cdr3_nt: TGTGCCAGCAGTCAGGGGCACACTAACTATGGCTACACCTTC

clone_size: .
j_call: TRBJ1-2
d_call: .
v_call: TRBV3-1/TRBV3-2
cdr3_aa: CASSQVALYGYTF
cdr3_nt: TGTGCCAGCAGCCAAGTAGCCCTCTATGGCTACACCTTC

clone_size: .
j_call: TRBJ2-2
d_call: .
v_call: TRBV19
cdr3_aa: CASSIRRGGAGAGELFF
cdr3_nt: TGTGCCAGTAGTATACGTCGGGGCGGGGCGGGCGCCGGGGAGCTGTTTTTT

clone_size: .
j_call: TRBJ1-5
d_call: TRBD1
v_call: TRBV7-2
cdr3_aa: CASSWTGTGYQPQHF
cdr3_nt: TGTGCCAGCAGCTGGACAGGGACAGGCTATCAGCCCCAGCATTTT

clone_size: .
j_call: TRBJ1-4
d_call: TRBD1
v_call: TRBV4-2
cdr3_aa: CASSQGQRNEKLFF
cdr3_nt: TGTGCCAGCAGCCAGGGACAGCGTAATGAAAAACTGTTTTTT

clone_size: once
j_call: TRBJ2-1
d_call: TRBD2
v_call: TRBV19
cdr3_aa: CASSTAILAGVGNEQFF
cdr3_nt: TGTGCCAGTAGTACCGCTATTCTAGCGGGAGTCGGCAATGAGCAGTTCTTC

clone_size: few
j_call: TRBJ2-2
d_call: TRBD1
v_call: TRBV19
cdr3_aa: CASSIDKDREITGELFF
cdr3_nt: TGTGCCAGTAGTATAGACAAGGACAGGGAGATCACCGGGGAGCTGTTTTTT

clone_size: once
j_call: TRBJ1-1
d_call: .
v_call: TRBV2
cdr3_aa: CASSESAPGTEAFF
cdr3_nt: TGTGCCAGCAGTGAATCCGCCCCGGGGACTGAAGCTTTCTTT

clone_size: .
j_call: TRBJ1-5
d_call: .
v_call: TRBV4-2
cdr3_aa: CASSQDRQTNQPQHF
cdr3_nt: TGTGCCAGCAGCCAAGATCGACAGACAAATCAGCCCCAGCATTTT

clone_size: .
j_call: TRBJ2-7
d_call: TRBD1
v_call: TRBV4-3
cdr3_aa: CASSPWTGVYEQYF
cdr3_nt: TGCGCCAGCAGCCCTTGGACAGGTGTCTACGAGCAGTACTTC

clone_size: .
j_call: TRBJ2-1
d_call: .
v_call: TRBV24-1
cdr3_aa: CATSDGLAYEQFF
cdr3_nt: TGTGCCACCAGTGATGGCCTAGCCTATGAGCAGTTCTTC

clone_size: .
j_call: TRBJ1-2
d_call: TRBD1
v_call: TRBV6-5
cdr3_aa: CASSFGTEYYGYTF
cdr3_nt: TGTGCCAGCAGTTTTGGGACAGAGTACTATGGCTACACCTTC

clone_size: .
j_call: TRBJ2-2
d_call: TRBD1
v_call: TRBV5-1
cdr3_aa: CASSYRGSAGELFF
cdr3_nt: TGCGCCAGCAGCTACAGGGGGTCGGCCGGGGAGCTGTTTTTT

clone_size: .
j_call: TRBJ2-5
d_call: TRBD1
v_call: TRBV7-9
cdr3_aa: CASSPLGQVGETQYF
cdr3_nt: TGTGCCAGCAGCCCACTCGGACAGGTTGGAGAGACCCAGTACTTC

clone_size: once
j_call: TRBJ1-1
d_call: .
v_call: TRBV4-2
cdr3_aa: CASSQGGEGRNTEAFF
cdr3_nt: TGTGCCAGCAGCCAAGGGGGGGAGGGGAGGAACACTGAAGCTTTCTTT

clone_size: .
j_call: TRBJ2-5
d_call: TRBD2
v_call: TRBV6-2/TRBV6-3
cdr3_aa: CASSWGGFETQYF
cdr3_nt: TGTGCCAGCAGTTGGGGGGGGTTCGAGACCCAGTACTTC

clone_size: .
j_call: TRBJ1-1
d_call: .
v_call: TRBV3-1/TRBV3-2
cdr3_aa: CASSQGALGNTEAFF
cdr3_nt: TGTGCCAGCAGCCAGGGAGCTTTGGGGAACACTGAAGCTTTCTTT

clone_size: .
j_call: TRBJ1-2
d_call: .
v_call: TRBV29-1
cdr3_aa: CSVEGLDGYTF
cdr3_nt: TGCAGCGTTGAGGGGCTAGATGGCTACACCTTC

clone_size: .
j_call: TRBJ1-1
d_call: .
v_call: TRBV7-6
cdr3_aa: CASSQPGGVAIMNTEAFF
cdr3_nt: TGTGCCAGCAGCCAGCCCGGCGGGGTCGCTATAATGAACACTGAAGCTTTCTTT

clone_size: .
j_call: TRBJ1-3
d_call: .
v_call: TRBV7-2
cdr3_aa: CASSFFNSGLSGNTIYF
cdr3_nt: TGTGCCAGCAGCTTCTTTAACTCAGGGTTATCTGGAAACACCATATATTTT

clone_size: .
j_call: TRBJ1-1
d_call: .
v_call: TRBV3-1/TRBV3-2
cdr3_aa: CASSPSGGGNTEAFF
cdr3_nt: TGTGCCAGCAGCCCGTCGGGGGGCGGGAACACTGAAGCTTTCTTT

clone_size: .
j_call: TRBJ2-5
d_call: .
v_call: TRBV4-3
cdr3_aa: CASSQDFGGGTQYF
cdr3_nt: TGCGCCAGCAGCCAAGATTTCGGAGGCGGGACCCAGTACTTC

clone_size: .
j_call: TRBJ1-4
d_call: TRBD1
v_call: TRBV2
cdr3_aa: CASSEGRGTGNEKLFF
cdr3_nt: TGTGCCAGCAGTGAAGGGAGGGGGACAGGGAATGAAAAACTGTTTTTT

clone_size: .
j_call: TRBJ2-2
d_call: .
v_call: TRBV20-1
cdr3_aa: CSASRNTGELFF
cdr3_nt: TGCAGTGCTAGTCGGAACACCGGGGAGCTGTTTTTT

clone_size: once
j_call: TRBJ1-1
d_call: .
v_call: TRBV21-1
cdr3_aa: CASSKKGRSTEAFF
cdr3_nt: TGTGCCAGCAGCAAAAAAGGGAGGAGCACTGAAGCTTTCTTT

clone_size: .
j_call: TRBJ2-3
d_call: TRBD2
v_call: TRBV28
cdr3_aa: CASSLFSGSPQYF
cdr3_nt: TGTGCCAGCAGTTTATTTAGCGGGAGTCCGCAGTATTTT

clone_size: .
j_call: TRBJ1-1
d_call: .
v_call: TRBV15
cdr3_aa: CATLRTWDTEAFF
cdr3_nt: TGTGCCACCCTCAGGACTTGGGACACTGAAGCTTTCTTT